This TCR beta chain comes out of a study of blood T cell repertoires in COVID-19. Study context: Samples representing acute and convalescent COVID-19 were sourced from the United States, Italy and Spain. T cells, B-cell-depleted T cells, or PBMCs supplied cDNA or gDNA.

The authors' processing: Estimation of nucleated cell counts relied on the amplification of reference gene primers. Using immunoSEQ multiplex PCR, the repertoire was profiled, and TCRdb retains in-frame clones only, with some absent. That table furnishes V, J and clone size, whereas the DNA furnished D and trimming. The table has roughly 400,000 clones, around 87% seen once. This CDR3 comprises 14 residues. Germline V lookup: CDR1 LGHDT, CDR2 YNNKEL (reference sequence). J was trimmed by 4 bases and V by 5 bases; bases with no gene match: 4. The source of this sequence is a woman in her fifties or sixties with COVID-19, enrolled during active disease. V and J are TRBV3-1 (or the pseudogene TRBV3-2) and TRBJ2-5; 10 nucleotides align to TRBD2. Input material: peripheral blood. CDR3 nucleotides: TGTGCCAGCAGCTTTCAGCGGGGGGGAGAGACCCAGTACTTC. Amino acids: CASSFQRGGETQYF.